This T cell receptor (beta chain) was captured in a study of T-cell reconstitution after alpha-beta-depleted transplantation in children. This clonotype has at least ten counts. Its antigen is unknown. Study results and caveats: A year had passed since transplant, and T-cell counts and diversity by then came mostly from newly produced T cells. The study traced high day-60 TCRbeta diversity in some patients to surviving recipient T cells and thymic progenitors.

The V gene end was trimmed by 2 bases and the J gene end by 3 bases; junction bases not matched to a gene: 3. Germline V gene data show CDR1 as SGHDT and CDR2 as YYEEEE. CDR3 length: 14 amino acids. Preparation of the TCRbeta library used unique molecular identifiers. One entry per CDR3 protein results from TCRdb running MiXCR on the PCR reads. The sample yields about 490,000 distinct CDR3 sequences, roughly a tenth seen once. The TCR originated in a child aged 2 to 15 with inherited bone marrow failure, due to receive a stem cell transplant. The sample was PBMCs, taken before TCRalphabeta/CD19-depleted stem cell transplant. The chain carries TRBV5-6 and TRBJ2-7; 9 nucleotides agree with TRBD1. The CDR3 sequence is CASSFLTGGYEQYF. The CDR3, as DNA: TGTGCCAGCAGCTTTTTGACAGGGGGCTACGAGCAGTACTTC.